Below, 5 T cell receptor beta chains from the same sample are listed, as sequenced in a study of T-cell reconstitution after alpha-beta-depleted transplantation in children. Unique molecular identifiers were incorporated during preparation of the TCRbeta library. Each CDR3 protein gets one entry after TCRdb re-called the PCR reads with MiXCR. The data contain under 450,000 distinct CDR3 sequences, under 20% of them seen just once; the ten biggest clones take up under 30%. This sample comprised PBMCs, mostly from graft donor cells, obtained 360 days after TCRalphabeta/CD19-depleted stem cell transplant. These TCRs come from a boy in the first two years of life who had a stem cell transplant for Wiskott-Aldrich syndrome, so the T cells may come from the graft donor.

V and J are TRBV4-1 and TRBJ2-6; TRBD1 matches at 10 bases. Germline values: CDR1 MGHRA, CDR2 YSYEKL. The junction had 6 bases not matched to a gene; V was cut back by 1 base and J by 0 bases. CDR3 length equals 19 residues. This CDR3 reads CASSQAMGQGFSGANVLTF. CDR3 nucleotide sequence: TGCGCCAGCAGCCAAGCGATGGGACAGGGGTTCTCTGGGGCCAACGTCCTGACTTTC.

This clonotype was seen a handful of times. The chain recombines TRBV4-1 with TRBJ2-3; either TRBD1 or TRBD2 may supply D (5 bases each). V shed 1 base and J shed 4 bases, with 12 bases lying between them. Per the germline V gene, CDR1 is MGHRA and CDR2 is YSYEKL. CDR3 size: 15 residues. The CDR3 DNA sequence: TGCGCCAGCAGCCAAGTTGGGACGGCGGCAGATACGCAGTATTTT. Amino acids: CASSQVGTAADTQYF.

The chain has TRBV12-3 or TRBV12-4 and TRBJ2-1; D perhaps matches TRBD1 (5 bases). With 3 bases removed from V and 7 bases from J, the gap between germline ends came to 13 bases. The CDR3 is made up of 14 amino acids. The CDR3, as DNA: TGTGCCAGCAGTTTCGGCAGGACAAAAAATGAGCAGTTCTTC. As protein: CASSFGRTKNEQFF.

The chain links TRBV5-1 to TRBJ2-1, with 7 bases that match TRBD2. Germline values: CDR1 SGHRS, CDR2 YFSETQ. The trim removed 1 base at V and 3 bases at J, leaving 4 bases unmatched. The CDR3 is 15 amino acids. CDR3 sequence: CASSLTRTSYNEQFF. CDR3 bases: TGCGCCAGCAGCTTGACCAGGACTAGCTACAATGAGCAGTTCTTC.

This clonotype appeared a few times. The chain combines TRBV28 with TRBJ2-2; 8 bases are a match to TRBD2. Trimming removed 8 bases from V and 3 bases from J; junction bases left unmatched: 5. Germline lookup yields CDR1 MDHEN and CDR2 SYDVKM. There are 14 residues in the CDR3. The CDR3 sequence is CASERLAYTGELFF. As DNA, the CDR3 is TGTGCCAGCGAACGACTAGCGTACACCGGGGAGCTGTTTTTT.